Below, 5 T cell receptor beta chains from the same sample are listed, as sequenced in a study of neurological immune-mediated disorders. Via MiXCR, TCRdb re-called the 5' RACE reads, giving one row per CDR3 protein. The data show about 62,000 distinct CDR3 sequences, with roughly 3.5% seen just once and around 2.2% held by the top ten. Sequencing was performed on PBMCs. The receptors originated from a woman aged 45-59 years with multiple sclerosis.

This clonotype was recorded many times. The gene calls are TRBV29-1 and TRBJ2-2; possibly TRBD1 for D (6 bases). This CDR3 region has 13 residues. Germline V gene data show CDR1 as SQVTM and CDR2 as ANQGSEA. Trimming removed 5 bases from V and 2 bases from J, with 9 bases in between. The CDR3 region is CSVQGYNTGELFF. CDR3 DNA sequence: TGCAGCGTTCAGGGGTACAACACCGGGGAGCTGTTTTTT.

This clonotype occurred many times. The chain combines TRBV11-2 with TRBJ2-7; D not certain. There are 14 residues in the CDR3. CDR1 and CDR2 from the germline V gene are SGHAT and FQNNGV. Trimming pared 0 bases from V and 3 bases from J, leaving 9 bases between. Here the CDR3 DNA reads TGTGCCAGCAGCTTAGATCTTACGGGCTACGAGCAGTACTTC. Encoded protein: CASSLDLTGYEQYF.

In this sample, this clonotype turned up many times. CDR3: CSARALGTPHYNEQFF. As DNA, the CDR3 is TGCAGTGCTAGAGCCCTAGGTACTCCCCATTACAATGAGCAGTTCTTC. The chain recombines TRBV20-1 with TRBJ2-1; D is ambiguous. Trimming removed 1 base at V and 4 bases at J, with 17 bases between. This CDR3 contains 16 residues. CDR1 and CDR2 (germline): DFQATT, SNEGSKA (reference sequence).

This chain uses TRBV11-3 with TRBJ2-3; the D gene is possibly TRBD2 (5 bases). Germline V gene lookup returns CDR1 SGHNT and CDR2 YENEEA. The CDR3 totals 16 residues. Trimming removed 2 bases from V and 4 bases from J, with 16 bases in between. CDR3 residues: CASSLTAPGVADTQYF. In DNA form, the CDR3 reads TGTGCCAGCAGCTTAACCGCCCCCGGGGTCGCAGATACGCAGTATTTT.

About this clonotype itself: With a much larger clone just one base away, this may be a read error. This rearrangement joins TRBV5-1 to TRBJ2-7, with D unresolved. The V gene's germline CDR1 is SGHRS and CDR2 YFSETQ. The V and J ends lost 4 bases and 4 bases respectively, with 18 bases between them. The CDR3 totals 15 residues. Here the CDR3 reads CASSVSVKTLYEQYF. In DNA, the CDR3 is TGCGCCAGCAGCGTCTCTGTTAAGACTTTATACGAGCAGTACTTC.